This T cell receptor (beta chain) was recovered during a study of cytomegalovirus exposure and HLA in healthy donors. Germline V lookup: CDR1 SGHRS, CDR2 YFSETQ. This CDR3 is 15 amino acids long. Trimming shortened V by 4 bases and J by 5 bases, and 15 bases separated the two germline ends. With 60 Vbeta and 13 Jbeta primers, the PCR was carried out. Profiling relied on immunoSEQ multiplex PCR, and the TCRdb table lists in-frame clones only, not all of them. This sample has over 150,000 clones, with 70% to 85% found just once. The clonotype was recovered from an older woman in good health and CMV-seropositive. The genes are TRBV5-1 and TRBJ2-2; TRBD1 is a possible D gene (6 bases). Sequencing was carried out using PBMCs. CDR3 in amino acids: CASSPRAGDTGELFF. CDR3 DNA: TGCGCCAGCAGCCCACGGGCAGGGGATACCGGGGAGCTGTTTTTT.